These 8 T cell receptor beta chains share one sample of origin, sequenced in a study of T cell responses to AZD1222 COVID-19 vaccine. TCRdb's table, derived via immunoSEQ multiplex PCR, lists solely in-frame clones and lacks some. This sample has 100,000 or so clones; roughly nine tenths occur once, and the top ten carry approximately 15%. The input for sequencing was peripheral blood, taken on day 0 of AZD1222 vaccination. All receptors derive from an adult in good health.

CDR3 in DNA: TGCAGCGTTCTTACAGGGAGAAACAACGAGCAGTACTTC. Its protein product is CSVLTGRNNEQYF. The chain links TRBV29-1 to TRBJ2-7, with a tentative D call TRBD1 (6 bases). CDR1 SQVTM and CDR2 ANQGSEA come from the germline V gene. V dropped 5 bases and J dropped 5 bases, with 16 bases sitting between them. The CDR3 is 13 amino acids.

This clone was counted a single time. This rearrangement joins TRBV27 to TRBJ2-1, with 9 bases lining up with TRBD2. Germline lookup yields CDR1 MNHEY and CDR2 SMNVEV (reference sequence). This CDR3 region has 19 residues. Germline trimming cut 3 bases from V and 2 bases from J; bases unmatched to any gene: 14. The CDR3 here is CASSLGLAGVRGPYNEQFF. In DNA, the CDR3 is TGTGCCAGCAGTTTGGGGTTAGCGGGAGTTCGAGGCCCCTACAATGAGCAGTTCTTC.

The DNA for the CDR3 is TGTGCCAGCAGCAACATAAAGGGGAGCTCCTACGAGCAGTACTTC. The encoded protein is CASSNIKGSSYEQYF. The chain has TRBV5-8 and TRBJ2-7; D is tentatively TRBD1 or TRBD2 (5 bases each). Germline CDR1 SGHTS, CDR2 YDEGEE. V lost 4 bases and J lost 0, with 14 bases in between. The CDR3 has 15 residues. Full variable domain (remainder filled in from reference TRBV5-8 and TRBJ2-7): EAGVTQSPTHLIKTRGQQATLRCSPISGHTSVYWYQQALGLGLQFLLWYDEGEERNRGNFPPRFSGRQFPNYSSELNVNALELEDSALYLCASSNIKGSSYEQYFGPGTRLTVT.

V gene TRBV19 combines with J gene TRBJ1-4; no clear D. Germline CDR1 is LNHDA and CDR2 is SQIVND (reference sequence). CDR3 length: 14 residues. Trimming left V 3 bases short and J 2 bases short, with 7 bases between. CDR3 coding DNA: TGTGCCAGTAGTATTGGGGTGACTAATGAAAAACTGTTTTTT. Translated, it gives CASSIGVTNEKLFF. The entire variable domain, with the rest obtained from reference TRBV19 and TRBJ1-4, is as follows: DGGITQSPKYLFRKEGQNVTLSCEQNLNHDAMYWYRQDPGQGLRLIYYSQIVNDFQKGDIAEGYSVSREKKESFPLTVTSAQKNPTAFYLCASSIGVTNEKLFFGSGTQLSVL.

J is TRBJ1-3 and V is TRBV5-8; TRBD1 matches at 9 bases. The J segment lost 0 bases and the V segment lost 2 bases, leaving 9 bases of the junction unmatched. This CDR3 is built from 18 residues. The germline CDR1 and CDR2 sequences are SGHTS and YDEGEE. CDR3 region: CASSFTGTGQFSGNTIYF. DNA for the CDR3: TGTGCCAGCAGCTTTACCGGGACAGGGCAGTTCTCTGGAAACACCATATATTTT.

The V and J genes are TRBV5-6 and TRBJ2-1, with TRBD1 identical over 8 bases. Germline V gives CDR1 SGHDT, CDR2 YYEEEE. The V and J ends lost 6 bases and 8 bases, in that order; junction bases with no gene match: 13. The CDR3 has 15 residues. The CDR3 sequence: CASNLLDRVGDEQFF. The CDR3 coding sequence is TGTGCCAGCAACCTCCTGGACAGGGTAGGGGATGAGCAGTTCTTC.

This chain links TRBV9 with TRBJ2-5; D is ambiguous. V lost 0 bases and J lost 2, with 11 bases in between. The CDR3 is 15 amino acids. CDR1 SGDLS and CDR2 YYNGEE come from the germline V gene. CDR3 residues: CASSVATASQETQYF. The CDR3 region has the DNA TGTGCCAGCAGCGTAGCTACGGCCAGTCAAGAGACCCAGTACTTC.

CDR3 DNA: TGTGCCAGCAGTGAGAGGGGGATCCGGGGATCCAGTAGCAATCAGCCCCAGCATTTT. Translation: CASSERGIRGSSSNQPQHF. The chain recombines TRBV2 with TRBJ1-5; tentatively, D is TRBD1 (6 bases). V was clipped by 3 bases and J by 0 bases, with 21 bases between them. Germline-derived CDR1 and CDR2 are SNHLY and FYNNEI. The CDR3 spans 19 residues. Full variable domain (outside the CDR3, taken from reference TRBV2 and TRBJ1-5): EPEVTQTPSHQVTQMGQEVILRCVPISNHLYFYWYRQILGQKVEFLVSFYNNEISEKSEIFDDQFSVERPDGSNFTLKIRSTKLEDSAMYFCASSERGIRGSSSNQPQHFGDGTRLSIL.